These T cell receptor beta chains were read from a single sample in a study of blood T cell repertoires in COVID-19. Here immunoSEQ multiplex PCR was the method, and the copy in TCRdb shows in-frame clones only, minus some. The sample includes 85,000 to 130,000 clones, more than 85% of them seen just once. The sequenced sample consisted of peripheral blood. These receptors were taken from a man aged 55 to 69 with acute or convalescent COVID-19. The CDR3 runs from the conserved cysteine through the conserved F or W. Fields, in order: J gene, V gene, clone size, D gene, CDR3 DNA, CDR3 protein. The D gene is left open where the match is weak. Only part of the rows carry a size: once, few, many, or a class if the clone is expanded.

J: TRBJ2-5; V: TRBV14; size: NA; D: TRBD1; DNA: TGTGCCAGCGGAAAAACAGGGGGAGAGACCCAGTACTTC; CDR3: CASGKTGGETQYF
J: TRBJ2-7; V: TRBV6-2/TRBV6-3; size: NA; D: NA; DNA: TGTGCCAGCAGTTACATTCAGGGCGGCTCCTACGAGCAGTACTTC; CDR3: CASSYIQGGSYEQYF
J: TRBJ2-1; V: TRBV6-2/TRBV6-3; size: NA; D: TRBD2; DNA: TGTGCCAGCAGTGGCGGACTAGCGGGAGTTAATGAGCAGTTCTTC; CDR3: CASSGGLAGVNEQFF
J: TRBJ1-3; V: TRBV27; size: NA; D: NA; DNA: TGTGCCAGCAGTTTATTGGGGAGCGGAAACACCATATATTTT; CDR3: CASSLLGSGNTIYF
J: TRBJ2-4; V: TRBV6-6; size: NA; D: TRBD1; DNA: TGTGCCAGCAGTTTGCAGGGGGCAGAAAACATTCAGTACTTC; CDR3: CASSLQGAENIQYF
J: TRBJ1-1; V: TRBV12-5; size: few; D: TRBD1; DNA: TGTGCTAGTGTGGCAGGGGGCTACACTGAAGCTTTCTTT; CDR3: CASVAGGYTEAFF
J: TRBJ2-7; V: TRBV3-1/TRBV3-2; size: NA; D: NA; DNA: TGTGCCAGCAGCCAAGTGACAAACTCCTACGAGCAGTACTTC; CDR3: CASSQVTNSYEQYF
J: TRBJ2-1; V: TRBV29-1; size: NA; D: NA; DNA: TGCAGCGTTGAAGATCCTACGGGAATTTTCAATGAGCAGTTCTTC; CDR3: CSVEDPTGIFNEQFF
J: TRBJ1-4; V: TRBV19; size: NA; D: NA; DNA: TGTGCCAGTACTGGGAGGCAGGGAGACGGTGAAAAACTGTTTTTT; CDR3: CASTGRQGDGEKLFF
J: TRBJ1-2; V: TRBV5-1; size: NA; D: NA; DNA: TGCGCCAGCAGCTTGGTTCAGGGGACCCACTATGGCTACACCTTC; CDR3: CASSLVQGTHYGYTF
J: TRBJ2-3; V: TRBV19; size: NA; D: NA; DNA: TGTGCCAGTAGTATTCGGGCTAGCAGCACAGATACGCAGTATTTT; CDR3: CASSIRASSTDTQYF